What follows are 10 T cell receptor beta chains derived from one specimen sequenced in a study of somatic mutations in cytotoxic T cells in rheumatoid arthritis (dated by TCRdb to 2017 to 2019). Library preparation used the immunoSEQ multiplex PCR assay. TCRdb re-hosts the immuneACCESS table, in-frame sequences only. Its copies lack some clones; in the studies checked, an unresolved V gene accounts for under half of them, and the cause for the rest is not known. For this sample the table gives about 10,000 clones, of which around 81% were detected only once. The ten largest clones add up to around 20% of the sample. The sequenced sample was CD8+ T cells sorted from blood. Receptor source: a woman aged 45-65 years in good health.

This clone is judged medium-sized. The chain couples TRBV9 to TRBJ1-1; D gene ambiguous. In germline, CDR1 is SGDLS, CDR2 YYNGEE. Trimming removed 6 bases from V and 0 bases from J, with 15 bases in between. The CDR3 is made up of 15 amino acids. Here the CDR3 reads CASTAEEGLNTEAFF. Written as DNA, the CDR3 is TGTGCCAGCACCGCAGAAGAGGGTTTGAACACTGAAGCTTTCTTT.

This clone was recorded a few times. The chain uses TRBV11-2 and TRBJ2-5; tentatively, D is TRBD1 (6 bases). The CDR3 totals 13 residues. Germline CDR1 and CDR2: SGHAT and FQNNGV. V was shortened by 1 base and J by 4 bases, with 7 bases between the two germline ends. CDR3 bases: TGTGCCAGCAGCTTAGTCAGGGGAGAGACCCAGTACTTC. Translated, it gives CASSLVRGETQYF.

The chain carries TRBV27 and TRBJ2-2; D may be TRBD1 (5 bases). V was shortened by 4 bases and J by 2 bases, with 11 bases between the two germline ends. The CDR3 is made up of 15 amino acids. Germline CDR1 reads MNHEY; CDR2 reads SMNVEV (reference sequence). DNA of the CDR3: TGTGCCAGCAGTTCCTTAGGGGTCAACACCGGGGAGCTGTTTTTT. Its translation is CASSSLGVNTGELFF.

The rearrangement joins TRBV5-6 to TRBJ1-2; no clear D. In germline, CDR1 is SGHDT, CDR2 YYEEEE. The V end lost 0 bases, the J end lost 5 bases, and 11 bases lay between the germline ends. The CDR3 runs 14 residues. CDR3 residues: CASSLARPRYGYTF. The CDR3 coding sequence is TGTGCCAGCAGCTTGGCCCGGCCTAGATATGGCTACACCTTC.

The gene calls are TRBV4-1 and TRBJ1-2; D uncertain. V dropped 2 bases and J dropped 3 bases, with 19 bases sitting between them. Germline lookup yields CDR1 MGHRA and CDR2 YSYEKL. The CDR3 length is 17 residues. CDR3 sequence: CASSQHSMRAGDYGYTF. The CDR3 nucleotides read TGCGCCAGCAGCCAACACAGCATGAGGGCCGGGGACTATGGCTACACCTTC.

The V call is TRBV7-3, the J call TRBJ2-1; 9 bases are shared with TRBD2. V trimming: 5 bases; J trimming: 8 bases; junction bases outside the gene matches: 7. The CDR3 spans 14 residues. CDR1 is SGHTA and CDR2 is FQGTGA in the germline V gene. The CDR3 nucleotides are TGTGCCAGCAGCCCTAGCGGGGACGAGGATGAGCAGTTCTTC. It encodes CASSPSGDEDEQFF.

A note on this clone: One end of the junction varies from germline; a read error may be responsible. Written as DNA, the CDR3 is TGTGCTAGCAGTAGAGCGGGGCCTCAAGAGACCCAGTACTTC. Its translation: CASSRAGPQETQYF. This chain links TRBV7-7 with TRBJ2-5, with 7 bases identical to TRBD2. The germline CDR1 and CDR2 sequences are SSHAT and FNYEAQ (reference sequence). This CDR3 contains 14 residues.

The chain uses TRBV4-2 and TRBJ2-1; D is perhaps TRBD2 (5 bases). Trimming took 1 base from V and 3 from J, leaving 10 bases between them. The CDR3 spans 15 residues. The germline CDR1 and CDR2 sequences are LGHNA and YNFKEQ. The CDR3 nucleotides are TGTGCCAGCAGCCAAGGGCTAGCAGACTACAATGAGCAGTTCTTC. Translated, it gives CASSQGLADYNEQFF.

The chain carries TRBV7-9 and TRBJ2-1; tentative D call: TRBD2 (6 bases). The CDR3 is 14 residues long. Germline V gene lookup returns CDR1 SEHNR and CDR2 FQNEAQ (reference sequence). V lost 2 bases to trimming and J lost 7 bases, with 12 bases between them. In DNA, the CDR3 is TGTGCCAGCAGCTTAATTGGCGGGGTGAATGAGCAGTTCTTC. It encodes CASSLIGGVNEQFF.

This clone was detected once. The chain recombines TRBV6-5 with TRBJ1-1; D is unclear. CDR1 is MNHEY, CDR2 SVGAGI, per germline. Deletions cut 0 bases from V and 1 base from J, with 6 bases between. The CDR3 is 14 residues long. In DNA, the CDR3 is TGTGCCAGCAGTTACTCAACAAGGAACACTGAAGCTTTCTTT. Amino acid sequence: CASSYSTRNTEAFF.